The T cell receptor (beta chain) described here comes from a study of blood T cell repertoires in COVID-19. The CDR3 is 13 residues long. CDR1 is SGHTS and CDR2 is YDEGEE in the germline V gene. The V gene lost 4 bases and the J gene lost 7 bases, with 12 bases spanning the gap. The assay was immunoSEQ multiplex PCR, and TCRdb's table has in-frame clones only and misses some. The sample includes approximately 270,000 clones, around 89% of them seen just once. The V and J genes are TRBV5-8 and TRBJ2-1; no firm D call. The sequence derives from a woman under 40 with COVID-19, enrolled during active disease. The source material was peripheral blood. CDR3 region: CASSIDLGNEQFF. CDR3 nucleotides: TGTGCCAGCAGCATTGACCTCGGGAATGAGCAGTTCTTC.